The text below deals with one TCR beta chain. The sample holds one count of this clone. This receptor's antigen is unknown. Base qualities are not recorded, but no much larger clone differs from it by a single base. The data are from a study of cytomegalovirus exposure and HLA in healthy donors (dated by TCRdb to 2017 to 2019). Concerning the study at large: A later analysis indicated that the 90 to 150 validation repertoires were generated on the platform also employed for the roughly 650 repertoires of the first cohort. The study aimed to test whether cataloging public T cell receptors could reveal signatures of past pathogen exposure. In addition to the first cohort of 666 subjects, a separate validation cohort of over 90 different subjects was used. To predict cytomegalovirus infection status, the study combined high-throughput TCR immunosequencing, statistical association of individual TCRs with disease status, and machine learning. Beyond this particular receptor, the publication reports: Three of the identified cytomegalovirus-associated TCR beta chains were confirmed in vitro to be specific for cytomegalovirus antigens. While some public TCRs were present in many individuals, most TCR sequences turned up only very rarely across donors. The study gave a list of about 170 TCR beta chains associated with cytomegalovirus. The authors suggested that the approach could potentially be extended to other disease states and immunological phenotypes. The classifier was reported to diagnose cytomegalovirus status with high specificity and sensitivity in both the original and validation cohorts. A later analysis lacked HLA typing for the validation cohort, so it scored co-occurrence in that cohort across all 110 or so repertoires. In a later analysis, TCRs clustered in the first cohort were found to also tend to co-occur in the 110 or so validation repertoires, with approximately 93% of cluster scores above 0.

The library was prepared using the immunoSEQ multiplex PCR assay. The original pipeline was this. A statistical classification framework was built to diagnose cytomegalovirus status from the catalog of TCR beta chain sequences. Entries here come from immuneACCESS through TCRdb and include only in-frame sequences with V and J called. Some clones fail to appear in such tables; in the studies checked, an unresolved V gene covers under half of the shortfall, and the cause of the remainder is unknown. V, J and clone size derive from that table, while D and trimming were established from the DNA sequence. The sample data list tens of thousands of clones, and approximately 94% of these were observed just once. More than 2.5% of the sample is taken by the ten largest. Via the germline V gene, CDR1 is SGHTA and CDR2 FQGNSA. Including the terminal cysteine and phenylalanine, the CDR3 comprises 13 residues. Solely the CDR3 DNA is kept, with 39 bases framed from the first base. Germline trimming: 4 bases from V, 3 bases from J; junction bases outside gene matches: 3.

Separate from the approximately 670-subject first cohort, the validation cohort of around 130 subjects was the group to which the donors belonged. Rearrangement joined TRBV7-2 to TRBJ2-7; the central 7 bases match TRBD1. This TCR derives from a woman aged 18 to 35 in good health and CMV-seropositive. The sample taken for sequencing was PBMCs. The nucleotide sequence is TGTGCCAGCAGCTCCAGGACAGGCTACGAGCAGTACTTC. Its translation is CASSSRTGYEQYF.